This is a list of T cell receptor beta chains from one sample in a study of CD8+ T cells in alopecia areata. Libraries were prepared by immunoSEQ multiplex PCR; TCRdb keeps only in-frame clonotypes and omits some of them. The table records about 64,000 clones, just over 45% of them present only once. The starting material was CD8+ T cells sorted from blood, obtained at roughly week 36, from a patient treated with tofacitinib. The receptors were sampled from a human donor with alopecia areata. Each CDR3 is given with its conserved first and last residue. D genes are given only for firm matches. Only part of the rows carry a size: once, few, many, or a class if the clone is expanded.

>-|TRBD2|TRBV29-1|TRBJ2-2
TGCAGCGGTTCTACTAGCGGGAGGACCGGGGAGCTGTTTTTT
CSGSTSGRTGELFF
>-|-|TRBV30|TRBJ1-5
TGTGCCTGGGGCAGGGACGTTGGCAATCAGCCCCAGCATTTT
CAWGRDVGNQPQHF
>few|TRBD1|TRBV11-2|TRBJ2-7
TGTGCCAGCAGCCCAGGCAGGGGGCCCCACTACGAGCAGTACTTC
CASSPGRGPHYEQYF
>-|-|TRBV25-1|TRBJ2-5
TGTGCCAGCACCCCGTCGCCGGGGGAGGAGACCCAGTACTTC
CASTPSPGEETQYF
>-|TRBD2|TRBV5-4|TRBJ2-5
TGTGCCAGCAGCTTGGGTCTAGCGGGAGGAGAGACCCAGTACTTC
CASSLGLAGGETQYF
>-|TRBD1|TRBV2|TRBJ1-1
TGTGCCAGCAGGAGGGGGCAGGGACTTGAAGCTTTCTTT
CASRRGQGLEAFF
>-|-|TRBV7-6|TRBJ1-1
TGTGCCAGCAGCTTATTTCAAGGGGCAAGGTTCACTGAAGCTTTCTTT
CASSLFQGARFTEAFF
>once|-|TRBV28|TRBJ1-1
TGTGCCAGCAGTCCACTTATTACGCTTATGAACACTGAAGCTTTCTTT
CASSPLITLMNTEAFF
>few|-|TRBV4-3|TRBJ1-1
TGCGCCAGCAGCCAGACGAGGGGAGACCTTAACACTGAAGCTTTCTTT
CASSQTRGDLNTEAFF
>-|-|TRBV30|TRBJ1-1
TGTGCCTGGAACAGGAACACTGAAGCTTTCTTT
CAWNRNTEAFF
>few|TRBD2|TRBV29-1|TRBJ2-1
TGCAGCGTCGTGCTAGCGGTGGTCTACAATGAGCAGTTCTTC
CSVVLAVVYNEQFF
>few|TRBD1|TRBV4-1|TRBJ1-5
TGCGCCAGCAGCCAATTCCAGGGGGGTAGCAATCAGCCCCAGCATTTT
CASSQFQGGSNQPQHF
>-|TRBD2|TRBV5-1|TRBJ2-5
TGCGCCAGCAGCGAAACGGGACTAGCGGGAGGGCCGATGGAGACCCAGTACTTC
CASSETGLAGGPMETQYF
>few|TRBD2|TRBV4-1|TRBJ2-1
TGCGCCAGCAGCCCGGGACTAGCGGGAGGGCCGGGTGAGCAGTTCTTC
CASSPGLAGGPGEQFF
>few|-|TRBV5-1|TRBJ1-1
TGCGCCAGCAGCCCGGGGGACTGGACTGAAGCTTTCTTT
CASSPGDWTEAFF
>-|-|TRBV25-1|TRBJ1-2
TGTGCCAGCAGGGCCGGAATTAACTATGGCTACACCTTC
CASRAGINYGYTF
>-|TRBD2|TRBV29-1|TRBJ2-1
TGCAGCGTTGCAGATTTGCTAGCGGGAGGGCCTAACAATGAGCAGTTCTTC
CSVADLLAGGPNNEQFF
>-|TRBD1|TRBV14|TRBJ1-5
TGTGCCAGCAGCCAAATGAGGCAGGGGGCTCTTAAGGTTCAGCCCCAGCATTTT
CASSQMRQGALKVQPQHF
>-|-|TRBV4-1|TRBJ1-1
TGCGCCAGCAACCAAGGGTGGGGGGACACTGAAGCTTTCTTT
CASNQGWGDTEAFF
>-|TRBD2|TRBV9|TRBJ2-1
TGTGCCAGCAGCGTAGAACTAGCGGGAGCAGGTGAGCAGTTCTTC
CASSVELAGAGEQFF
>-|-|TRBV9|TRBJ1-1
TGTGCCAGCAGCGTAGTAGGTGGCTCAGGACCTGAAGCTTTCTTT
CASSVVGGSGPEAFF
>-|-|TRBV5-1|TRBJ2-1
TGCGCCAGCAAAAGCGGAACCTACAATGAGCAGTTCTTC
CASKSGTYNEQFF
>-|-|TRBV5-4|TRBJ2-1
TGTGCCAGCAGCTGGATACAAGAGAATGAGCAGTTCTTC
CASSWIQENEQFF
>-|TRBD2|TRBV11-2|TRBJ2-4
TGTGCCAGCAGCCAACTGACTAGCGGGAGAACCAAAAACATTCAGTACTTC
CASSQLTSGRTKNIQYF
>few|-|TRBV29-1|TRBJ1-1
TGCAGCGTTTCTGCCAGGCGAACCACTGAAGCTTTCTTT
CSVSARRTTEAFF
>few|-|TRBV29-1|TRBJ2-3
TGCAGCGTTGATCTATGGCCGCAGTATTTT
CSVDLWPQYF
>-|TRBD2|TRBV29-1|TRBJ2-7
TGCAGCGTTGAAGTTCCGGGAGGGCCCTACGAGCAGTACTTC
CSVEVPGGPYEQYF
>-|-|TRBV30|TRBJ1-2
TGTGCCTGGGGCACGACAAGCCTCTATGGCTACACCTTC
CAWGTTSLYGYTF
>-|-|TRBV27|TRBJ2-7
TGTGCCAGCAGTTTATCTGGCCACGAGCAGTACTTC
CASSLSGHEQYF
>-|-|TRBV19|TRBJ2-3
TGTGCCAGTAGTATACGGGACTCTACTCGCGATACGCAGTATTTT
CASSIRDSTRDTQYF
>-|-|TRBV27|TRBJ2-7
TGTGCCAGCAGTTTATCGGTATTAGGGCTCGAGCAGTACTTC
CASSLSVLGLEQYF
>-|TRBD1|TRBV29-1|TRBJ2-2
TGCAGCGCCGGCCGGGACAGGGGGCGCGCCGGGGAGCTGTTTTTT
CSAGRDRGRAGELFF
>-|TRBD1|TRBV28|TRBJ2-7
TGTGCCAGCAGTTTATTGGACAGGGGGTTGGACGAGCAGTACTTC
CASSLLDRGLDEQYF
>few|-|TRBV4-1|TRBJ1-5
TGCGCCAGCAGCCAAGATCCCGGGGGCTGGGAGCCCCAGCATTTT
CASSQDPGGWEPQHF
>-|-|TRBV7-2|TRBJ2-7
TGTGCCAGCAGCTTAGTAGCGGAGCAGTACTTC
CASSLVAEQYF
>-|-|TRBV14|TRBJ1-1
TGTGCCAGCACCGTTACTACAGGGACGGGGACTGAAGCTTTCTTT
CASTVTTGTGTEAFF
>once|TRBD1|TRBV5-1|TRBJ2-7
TGCGCCAGCAGCTTGCACAGGGGGAGCTCCTACGAGCAGTACTTC
CASSLHRGSSYEQYF
>-|-|TRBV4-1|TRBJ2-2
TGCGCCAGCAGCCAAGGGAGTCCTAAGGCGAACACCGGGGAGCTGTTTTTT
CASSQGSPKANTGELFF
>few|TRBD2|TRBV7-9|TRBJ2-3
TGTGCCAGCAGCTTAATCCAGCGGGAGGGACCAGATACGCAGTATTTT
CASSLIQREGPDTQYF
>-|TRBD1|TRBV27|TRBJ1-2
TGTGCCAGCAGTTTGTCATCGGGACAGGGTTTTGATGGCTACACCTTC
CASSLSSGQGFDGYTF
>-|TRBD1|TRBV27|TRBJ2-5
TGTGCCAGCAGTTCCTTTACTCCCATTGGGACAGGGGAAGAGACCCAGTACTTC
CASSSFTPIGTGEETQYF
>-|-|TRBV7-9|TRBJ1-2
TGTGCCAGCAGCTTACCACTGCAAGAGCGGGGCTACACCTTC
CASSLPLQERGYTF
>-|TRBD1|TRBV29-1|TRBJ1-2
TGCAGCGTATATTGGGACAGGAACTATGGCTACACCTTC
CSVYWDRNYGYTF
>few|-|TRBV29-1|TRBJ1-1
TGCAGCGTACGCCCGGGTAACACTGAAGCTTTCTTT
CSVRPGNTEAFF
>-|-|TRBV30|TRBJ2-2
TGTGCCTGGAGTGATACTAGTCAGGGGGAGCTGTTTTTT
CAWSDTSQGELFF
>-|-|TRBV27|TRBJ2-2
TGTGCCAGCAGTTTATCGGGACTCAGCGGGGAGCTGTTTTTT
CASSLSGLSGELFF
>few|TRBD1|TRBV7-8|TRBJ2-1
TGTGCCAGCAGCGACTCTCAGGGGGCGTACAATGAGCAGTTCTTC
CASSDSQGAYNEQFF
>-|-|TRBV4-1|TRBJ2-5
TGCGCCAGCAGCCAAGACCCGCGGGAGACCCAGTACTTC
CASSQDPRETQYF
>few|-|TRBV29-1|TRBJ2-7
TGCAGCGTTATTACGTACGAGCAGTACTTC
CSVITYEQYF
>few|TRBD1|TRBV9|TRBJ2-7
TGTGCCAGCAGCGTAGCGGGGACAGGGGCCTACGAGCAGTACTTC
CASSVAGTGAYEQYF
>few|-|TRBV30|TRBJ2-5
TGTGCCTGGAACAGCGCCACGGCCCTAACCCAAGAGACCCAGTACTTC
CAWNSATALTQETQYF
>-|-|TRBV9|TRBJ2-7
TGTGCCAGCAGCGTAGCCCCTAGTTACGCCTACGAGCAGTACTTC
CASSVAPSYAYEQYF
>few|-|TRBV29-1|TRBJ2-2
TGCAGCGTTGAAAGGACGGGTTCGGGAACCGGGGAGCTGTTTTTT
CSVERTGSGTGELFF
>few|TRBD1|TRBV7-2|TRBJ1-1
TGTGCCAGCAGCCCGCCGCGGATCGGACAGGGACTCACTGAAGCTTTCTTT
CASSPPRIGQGLTEAFF
>few|TRBD2|TRBV7-9|TRBJ2-1
TGTGCCAGCAGCTTCAGCGGGGGGCGTTGGGATGAGCAGTTCTTC
CASSFSGGRWDEQFF
>-|-|TRBV4-1|TRBJ1-2
TGCGCCAGCAGCCACCTACAACCAGCTAACTATGGCTACACCTTC
CASSHLQPANYGYTF
>-|-|TRBV5-1|TRBJ2-3
TGCGCCAGCAGCTTGGACGCAGATACGCAGTATTTT
CASSLDADTQYF
>-|-|TRBV2|TRBJ2-6
TGTGCCAGCAGTGAGTTATCTGGGGCCAACGTCCTGACTTTC
CASSELSGANVLTF
>-|-|TRBV9|TRBJ2-1
TGTGCCAGCAGCGGAAACAATGAGCAGTTCTTC
CASSGNNEQFF
>few|-|TRBV9|TRBJ1-1
TGTGCCAGCAGCGAGGACGGGGCCAATCTGAACACTGAAGCTTTCTTT
CASSEDGANLNTEAFF